These T cell receptor beta chains were read from a single sample in a study of T cell responses to AZD1222 COVID-19 vaccine. The assay was immunoSEQ multiplex PCR, and TCRdb's table has in-frame clones only and misses some. The data contain over 150,000 clones, about 90% of them singletons. The source material was peripheral blood, sampled on day 0 of MenACWY control vaccination. Receptors originate from an adult in good health. Both conserved end residues are part of each CDR3. Fields, in order: D gene, J gene, V gene, CDR3 protein, CDR3 DNA. A D gene is named only where the DNA matches it firmly.

.	TRBJ2-5	TRBV5-5	CASSWAQQETQYF	TGTGCCAGCAGCTGGGCCCAGCAAGAGACCCAGTACTTC
.	TRBJ2-1	TRBV7-9	CASRQGGGPYNEQFF	TGTGCCAGCAGACAGGGAGGGGGTCCTTACAATGAGCAGTTCTTC
.	TRBJ1-4	TRBV30	CAWKLGGNEKLFF	TGTGCCTGGAAACTCGGCGGGAATGAAAAACTGTTTTTT
.	TRBJ2-2	TRBV11-3	CASSLGTGNLARELFF	TGTGCCAGCAGCTTAGGCACAGGCAACCTTGCTAGGGAGCTGTTTTTT
.	TRBJ1-6	TRBV27	CASSFWGERLNSPLHF	TGTGCCAGCAGTTTTTGGGGGGAGAGATTAAATTCACCCCTCCACTTT
TRBD2	TRBJ2-5	TRBV14	CASSQEVFGGVRETQYF	TGTGCCAGCAGCCAAGAGGTTTTTGGGGGGGTACGGGAGACCCAGTACTTC
.	TRBJ2-3	TRBV24-1	CATSVSAGGTDTQYF	TGTGCCACCAGTGTATCGGCAGGGGGCACAGATACGCAGTATTTT
TRBD2	TRBJ2-3	TRBV2	CASSAGLAGVADTQYF	TGTGCCAGCAGTGCCGGACTAGCGGGAGTAGCAGATACGCAGTATTTT
TRBD2	TRBJ2-1	TRBV11-3	CASSLEGGSYEQFF	TGTGCCAGCAGCTTAGAGGGAGGGAGCTATGAGCAGTTCTTC
.	TRBJ1-1	TRBV6-1	CASSAASNTEAFF	TGTGCCAGCAGCGCCGCATCGAACACTGAAGCTTTCTTT
TRBD2	TRBJ2-1	TRBV19	CASSIDRGTSGARQFF	TGTGCCAGTAGTATAGATCGTGGGACTAGCGGGGCCCGGCAGTTCTTC
TRBD2	TRBJ2-7	TRBV6-1	CASSEQRGSYEQYF	TGTGCCAGCAGTGAACAGCGGGGCTCCTACGAGCAGTACTTC
.	TRBJ1-5	TRBV28	CASRPDSPEPQHF	TGTGCCAGCAGGCCTGACAGCCCGGAGCCCCAGCATTTT
.	TRBJ1-4	TRBV6-2/TRBV6-3	CASSPVPSEKLFF	TGTGCCAGCAGCCCTGTCCCGAGCGAAAAACTGTTTTTT
.	TRBJ2-3	TRBV3-1/TRBV3-2	CASSQFSYDLGKTQYF	TGTGCCAGCAGCCAATTCTCCTATGACTTGGGGAAAACGCAGTATTTT
.	TRBJ2-7	TRBV29-1	CSVVKGAPHEQYF	TGCAGCGTTGTAAAGGGAGCCCCCCACGAGCAGTACTTC
.	TRBJ1-6	TRBV2	CASSESGPYNSPLHF	TGTGCCAGCAGTGAATCGGGGCCCTATAATTCACCCCTCCACTTT